This T cell receptor beta chain was sequenced for a study of identical twins. Whole-study findings and limits: There was more out-of-frame TCR alpha sharing in monozygotic twins than models estimated. The more abundant beta clonotypes in cord blood had fewer insertions, and memory repertoires did not show this.

The CDR3 is 15 amino acids. The V gene's germline CDR1 is LGHNA and CDR2 YNFKEQ. V was shortened by 4 bases and J by 2 bases, with 13 bases between the two germline ends. TCRdb fed the 5' RACE reads into MiXCR, producing one record per CDR3 protein. The data show roughly 700,000 distinct CDR3 sequences, with around 8.6% seen just once and 0.75% to 1% held by the top ten. Only healthy Caucasians were enrolled as donors. A note on this clonotype: The antigen remains unidentified.

The data also belong to a second study, concerning yellow fever vaccine responses in identical twins.

The sequence came from a woman between 18 and 29 years old in good health. The sample consisted of PBMCs. The chain has TRBV4-2 and TRBJ2-3; D may match TRBD1 or TRBD2 (5 bases each). The CDR3 sequence: CASSPGPSTTDTQYF. CDR3 bases: TGTGCCAGCAGCCCGGGACCCTCTACCACAGATACGCAGTATTTT.